The 25 T cell receptor beta chains below come from one sample, sequenced in a study of blood T cell repertoires in COVID-19. Measured with immunoSEQ multiplex PCR; TCRdb has only the in-frame clones, and not every one. The sample holds about 230,000 clones, under 85% seen once. The sample taken for sequencing was PBMCs or T cells enriched from blood (not recorded which). All receptors come from a man in his fifties or sixties who had recovered from COVID-19.

In its sample, this clone was seen once. V gene TRBV19 combines with J gene TRBJ1-1, with D hard to call. V was cut by 5 bases and J by 1 base, with 8 bases left in between. Per the germline V gene, CDR1 is LNHDA and CDR2 is SQIVND (reference sequence). The CDR3 extends over 13 amino acids. For the CDR3, the DNA is TGTGCCAGTAGTTTTACAGAGAACACTGAAGCTTTCTTT. This codes for CASSFTENTEAFF.

This rearrangement joins TRBV4-1 to TRBJ2-2; TRBD1 agrees at 7 bases. Trimming removed 0 bases from V and 3 bases from J; junction bases left unmatched: 4. The CDR3 runs 16 residues. CDR1 is MGHRA, CDR2 YSYEKL, per germline. CDR3 in amino acids: CASSQEPDRDTGELFF. Written as DNA, the CDR3 is TGCGCCAGCAGCCAAGAGCCCGACAGGGACACCGGGGAGCTGTTTTTT.

V and J are TRBV5-1 and TRBJ2-1; 8 bases line up with TRBD1. V lost 3 bases, J lost 4 bases, and 6 bases stayed unmatched. Germline CDR1 and CDR2: SGHRS and YFSETQ. This CDR3 spans 15 amino acids. CDR3 DNA: TGCGCCAGCAGCTCAGACAGGGGTAATTACAATGAGCAGTTCTTC. This sequence encodes CASSSDRGNYNEQFF. Full variable domain (rest looked up from reference TRBV5-1 and TRBJ2-1): KAGVTQTPRYLIKTRGQQVTLSCSPISGHRSVSWYQQTPGQGLQFLFEYFSETQRNKGNFPGRFSGRQFSNSRSEMNVSTLELGDSALYLCASSSDRGNYNEQFFGPGTRLTVL.

The chain recombines TRBV18 with TRBJ1-2; 8 nucleotides align to TRBD1. CDR1 KGHSH and CDR2 LQKENI come from the germline V gene. The V gene end was trimmed by 3 bases and the J gene end by 8 bases; junction bases not matched to a gene: 8. This CDR3 comprises 14 residues. In nucleotides, the CDR3 is TGTGCCAGCTCACCCGGCAGGGGGCGTGAAGGCTACACCTTC. It encodes CASSPGRGREGYTF.

The V and J genes are TRBV9 and TRBJ1-6, with a possible D match to TRBD1 (6 bases). V lost 1 base to trimming and J lost 10 bases, with 15 bases between them. The CDR3 loop spans 15 amino acids. Germline CDR1 reads SGDLS; CDR2 reads YYNGEE. This chain's CDR3 is CASSVSAGAGSPLHF. The CDR3, as DNA: TGTGCCAGCAGCGTATCGGCAGGGGCTGGATCACCCCTCCACTTT.

The chain links TRBV25-1 to TRBJ1-4; 10 bases align to TRBD1. V dropped 2 bases and J dropped 6; count of bases not matched to a gene: 3. The CDR3 has 15 residues. Germline loops: CDR1 MGHDK, CDR2 SYGVNS. The DNA of the CDR3 is TGTGCCAGCAGTGAAGGGGACAGGGGATATGAAAAACTGTTTTTT. Translation: CASSEGDRGYEKLFF.

This clone was counted between two and nine times. The J gene is TRBJ2-2, the V gene TRBV19, with TRBD2 matching over 8 bases. CDR3 length equals 14 residues. Looked up from germline, CDR1 is LNHDA and CDR2 is SQIVND (reference sequence). Losses at the gene ends were 7 bases for V and 6 bases for J; bases not matched to a gene: 7. The CDR3 spells CASTYTGGAGELFF. The DNA of the CDR3 is TGTGCCAGTACCTACACCGGGGGGGCCGGGGAGCTGTTTTTT.

Comments on this clone: One junction end disagrees with the germline gene, perhaps due to a read error. The CDR3 nucleotides are TGTGCCAGCTCACGCGAAGGTCGAGGGGGCATACTAATGAAGACTGAAGCTTTCTTT. This sequence encodes CASSREGRGGILMKTEAFF. The chain recombines TRBV18 with TRBJ1-1; TRBD1 matches 7 bases. This CDR3 contains 19 residues. Germline CDR1 and CDR2: KGHSH and LQKENI.

The table lists this clone with a count of one. V usage is TRBV11-2 and J usage is TRBJ1-1, with unresolved D. CDR3 size: 13 residues. Trimming took 6 bases from V and 2 from J, leaving 10 bases between them. Germline CDR1 and CDR2: SGHAT and FQNNGV. The CDR3 loop reads CASRGGPNTEAFF. CDR3 nucleotide sequence: TGTGCCAGCAGGGGCGGGCCTAACACTGAAGCTTTCTTT. The variable domain in full, completed from reference TRBV11-2 and TRBJ1-1, reads EAGVAQSPRYKIIEKRQSVAFWCNPISGHATLYWYQQILGQGPKLLIQFQNNGVVDDSQLPKDRFSAERLKGVDSTLKIQPAKLEDSAVYLCASRGGPNTEAFFGQGTRLTVV.

This clone was counted a single time. The chain links TRBV11-1 to TRBJ2-4, with 9 positions matching TRBD1. The CDR3 covers 16 residues. The germline V gene encodes CDR1 SGHAT and CDR2 FQDESV (reference sequence). Trimming took 5 bases from V and 6 from J; bases not matched to a gene: 11. CDR3 in amino acids: CASSPQGARAVNIQYF. CDR3 nucleotides: TGTGCCAGCAGCCCACAGGGGGCGAGAGCAGTAAACATTCAGTACTTC.

V usage is TRBV5-8 and J usage is TRBJ1-3; a possible D gene is TRBD1 (6 bases). This CDR3 is built from 16 residues. V was cut by 5 bases and J by 7 bases, with 22 bases left in between. Germline assignment: CDR1 SGHTS and CDR2 YDEGEE. CDR3 loop: CASRPSDRLFRNTIYF. The CDR3 DNA follows: TGTGCCAGCAGACCGAGCGACAGGCTTTTTCGGAACACCATATATTTT.

This chain uses TRBV3-1 (or the pseudogene TRBV3-2) with TRBJ1-1, with D unresolved. This CDR3 is built from 12 residues. V lost 6 bases, J lost 7 bases, and 12 bases lay in between. Germline V CDR1 and CDR2: LGHDT, YNNKEL (reference sequence). The CDR3 here is CASRGMELEAFF. The CDR3 nucleotides are TGTGCCAGCAGAGGTATGGAGCTTGAAGCTTTCTTT.

The chain carries TRBV18 and TRBJ1-5; 9 nucleotides line up with TRBD1. Germline trimming cut 4 bases from V and 5 bases from J; bases unmatched to any gene: 3. The CDR3 spans 14 residues. Germline V gene sequence: CDR1 KGHSH, CDR2 LQKENI. CDR3 loop: CASSRTGDDQPQHF. The CDR3 DNA reads TGTGCCAGCTCACGGACAGGGGACGATCAGCCCCAGCATTTT.

The V gene is TRBV30, the J gene TRBJ2-3; the match to TRBD2 covers 9 bases. Losses at the gene ends were 5 bases for V and 2 bases for J; bases not matched to a gene: 5. This CDR3 is 14 amino acids long. CDR1 and CDR2 from the germline V gene are GTSNPN and SVGIG (reference sequence). CDR3 DNA: TGTGCCTGGGGAGCGGGGGGCCCCACAGATACGCAGTATTTT. Translated: CAWGAGGPTDTQYF.

This chain links TRBV7-2 with TRBJ1-2; D gene unclear. Trimming pared 1 base from V and 6 bases from J, leaving 18 bases between. This CDR3 has 16 amino acids. Per the germline V gene, CDR1 is SGHTA and CDR2 is FQGNSA. CDR3 DNA sequence: TGTGCCAGCAGCTTAGACGGCGGACCGCGCGGGAATGGCTACACCTTC. Its translation: CASSLDGGPRGNGYTF. The full variable domain, its missing parts supplied by reference TRBV7-2 and TRBJ1-2, is GAGVSQSPSNKVTEKGKDVELRCDPISGHTALYWYRQSLGQGLEFLIYFQGNSAPDKSGLPSDRFSAERTGGSVSTLTIQRTQQEDSAVYLCASSLDGGPRGNGYTFGSGTRLTVV.

This chain joins TRBV4-2 and TRBJ1-4; the match to TRBD1 covers 7 bases. The CDR3 loop spans 12 amino acids. Germline CDR1 is LGHNA and CDR2 is YNFKEQ. V lost 3 bases to trimming and J lost 9 bases; unmatched junction nucleotides: 1. Here the CDR3 DNA reads TGTGCCAGCAGCCAGGACAGGAAAAAACTGTTTTTT. Amino acids: CASSQDRKKLFF.

The chain recombines TRBV3-1 (or the pseudogene TRBV3-2) with TRBJ1-5; D is perhaps TRBD1 (6 bases). The CDR3 length is 15 residues. The V end was cut by 0 bases, the J end by 3 bases, with 9 bases between. The V gene's germline CDR1 is LGHDT and CDR2 YNNKEL (reference sequence). This CDR3 reads CASSQDGGFNQPQHF. DNA of the CDR3: TGTGCCAGCAGCCAAGATGGGGGCTTCAATCAGCCCCAGCATTTT.

J is TRBJ2-3 and V is TRBV10-3; 9 nucleotides match TRBD2. The CDR3 runs 17 residues. V lost 3 bases to trimming and J lost 3 bases; unmatched junction nucleotides: 10. From germline, CDR1 is ENHRY and CDR2 SYGVKD. CDR3 nucleotides: TGTGCCATCAGTGATGGGCTAGCGGGATCCCCTACAGATACGCAGTATTTT. Translation: CAISDGLAGSPTDTQYF.

This clone appeared a single time. J is TRBJ2-3 and V is TRBV11-2, with 9 nucleotides matching TRBD2. Germline assignment: CDR1 SGHAT and CDR2 FQNNGV. V gave up 5 bases and J gave up 5 bases; unmatched junction bases: 8. This CDR3 spans 15 amino acids. The CDR3 DNA follows: TGTGCCAGCAGCCGACCTAGCGGGGCGGTAGATACGCAGTATTTT. Protein product: CASSRPSGAVDTQYF.

The chain couples TRBV7-3 to TRBJ2-1; 11 bases line up with TRBD2. V shed 5 bases and J 5 bases; nucleotides not matched to a gene: 2. The CDR3 length is 14 residues. Germline-derived CDR1 and CDR2 are SGHTA and FQGTGA. CDR3 region: CASSVTSGNNEQFF. The CDR3 region has the DNA TGTGCCAGCAGCGTGACTAGCGGGAACAATGAGCAGTTCTTC.

The chain recombines TRBV4-2 with TRBJ2-1; 13 nucleotides line up with TRBD2. The CDR3 runs 16 residues. Germline V gene sequence: CDR1 LGHNA, CDR2 YNFKEQ. Germline trimming cut 4 bases from V and 8 bases from J; bases unmatched to any gene: 8. Here the CDR3 DNA reads TGTGCCAGCAGCCCTGACGGGACTAGCGGGGCCTATGAGCAGTTCTTC. Translating it yields CASSPDGTSGAYEQFF.

This chain uses TRBV5-1 with TRBJ2-4, with a weak D call TRBD1 (6 bases). The V and J ends lost 1 base and 5 bases respectively, with 10 bases between them. The CDR3 runs 14 residues. CDR1 and CDR2 (germline): SGHRS, YFSETQ. The CDR3 nucleotides are TGCGCCAGCAGCTTGCAGGACAGCCAAAACATTCAGTACTTC. Translating it yields CASSLQDSQNIQYF.

The V and J genes are TRBV5-1 and TRBJ1-3; weak D call: TRBD1 (5 bases). CDR1 SGHRS and CDR2 YFSETQ come from the germline V gene. V was cut by 0 bases and J by 0 bases, with 10 bases left in between. The CDR3 consists of 16 residues. The chain's CDR3 is CASSLEGPSSGNTIYF. CDR3 DNA sequence: TGCGCCAGCAGCTTGGAGGGGCCGTCCTCTGGAAACACCATATATTTT.

This clone occurred a few times. The chain combines TRBV29-1 with TRBJ2-5, with TRBD2 matching over 8 bases. This CDR3 has 17 amino acids. The V segment lost 6 bases and the J segment 2 bases; nucleotides outside the gene matches: 17. Germline CDR1 SQVTM, CDR2 ANQGSEA. CDR3 sequence (DNA): TGCAGCGTCCTAGGCATGGAGGTAGCGGGGCTTCAAGAGACCCAGTACTTC. Encoded protein: CSVLGMEVAGLQETQYF.

V usage is TRBV7-9 and J usage is TRBJ2-3, with 9 bases matching TRBD1. The germline V gene has CDR1 SEHNR and CDR2 FQNEAQ (reference sequence). With 5 bases clipped from V and 2 bases from J, the junction kept 5 bases outside the gene matches. This CDR3 spans 15 amino acids. In DNA, the CDR3 is TGTGCCAGCAGCCCAGGGACAGGGTTCACAGATACGCAGTATTTT. Protein: CASSPGTGFTDTQYF.